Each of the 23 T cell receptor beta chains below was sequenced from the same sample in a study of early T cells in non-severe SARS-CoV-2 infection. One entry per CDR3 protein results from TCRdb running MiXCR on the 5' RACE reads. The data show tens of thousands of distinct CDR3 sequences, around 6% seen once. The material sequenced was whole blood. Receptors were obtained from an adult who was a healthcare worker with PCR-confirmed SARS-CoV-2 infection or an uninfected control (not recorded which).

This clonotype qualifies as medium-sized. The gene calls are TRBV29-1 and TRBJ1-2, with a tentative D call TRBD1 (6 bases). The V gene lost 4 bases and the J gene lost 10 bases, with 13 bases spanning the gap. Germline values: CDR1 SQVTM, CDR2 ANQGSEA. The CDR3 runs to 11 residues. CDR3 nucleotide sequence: TGCAGCGTTGCACAGGGAGGAGACTACACCTTC. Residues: CSVAQGGDYTF.

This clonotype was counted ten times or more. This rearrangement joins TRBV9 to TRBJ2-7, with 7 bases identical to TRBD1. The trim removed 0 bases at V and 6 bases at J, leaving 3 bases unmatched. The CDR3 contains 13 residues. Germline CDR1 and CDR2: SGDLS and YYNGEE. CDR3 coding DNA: TGTGCCAGCAGCGTAGACAGGGGCGGCGAGCAGTACTTC. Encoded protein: CASSVDRGGEQYF.

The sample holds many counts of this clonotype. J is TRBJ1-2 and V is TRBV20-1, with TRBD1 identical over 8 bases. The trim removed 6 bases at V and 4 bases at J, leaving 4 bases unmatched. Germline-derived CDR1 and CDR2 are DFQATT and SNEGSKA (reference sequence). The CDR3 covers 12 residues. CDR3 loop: CSASGTGYGYTF. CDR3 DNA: TGCAGTGCGTCCGGGACAGGCTATGGCTACACCTTC.

DNA for the CDR3: TGTGCCAGCACCTTCGGGACTAGCGGTGCAACTGAGCAGTTCTTC. Its protein is CASTFGTSGATEQFF. V is TRBV2 and J is TRBJ2-1, with TRBD2 identical over 11 bases. V trimming: 7 bases; J trimming: 9 bases; junction bases outside the gene matches: 11. CDR3 size: 15 residues. Germline-derived CDR1 and CDR2 are SNHLY and FYNNEI.

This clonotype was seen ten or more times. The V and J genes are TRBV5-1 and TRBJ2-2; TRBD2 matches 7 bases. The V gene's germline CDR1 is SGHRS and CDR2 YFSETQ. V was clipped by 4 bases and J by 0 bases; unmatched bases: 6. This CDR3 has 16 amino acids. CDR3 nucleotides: TGCGCCAGCAGCCTCCAAAGCGGGACGAACACCGGGGAGCTGTTTTTT. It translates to CASSLQSGTNTGELFF.

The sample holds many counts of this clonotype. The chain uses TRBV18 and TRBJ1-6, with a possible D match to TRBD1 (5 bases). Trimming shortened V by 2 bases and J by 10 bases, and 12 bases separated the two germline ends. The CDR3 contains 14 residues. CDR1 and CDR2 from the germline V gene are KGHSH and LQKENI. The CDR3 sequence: CASSPGQERSPLHF. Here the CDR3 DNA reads TGTGCCAGCTCACCAGGACAAGAGAGGTCACCCCTCCACTTT.

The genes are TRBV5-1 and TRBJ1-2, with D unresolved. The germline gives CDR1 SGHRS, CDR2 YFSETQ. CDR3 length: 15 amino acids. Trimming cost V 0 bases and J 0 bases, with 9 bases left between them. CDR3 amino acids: CASSLDQLTNYGYTF. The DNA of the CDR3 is TGCGCCAGCAGCTTGGATCAGCTTACTAACTATGGCTACACCTTC.

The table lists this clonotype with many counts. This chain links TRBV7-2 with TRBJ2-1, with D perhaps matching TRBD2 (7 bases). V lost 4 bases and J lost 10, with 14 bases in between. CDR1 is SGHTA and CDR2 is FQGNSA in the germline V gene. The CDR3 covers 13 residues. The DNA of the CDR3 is TGTGCCAGCAGCTCATCAAGGGGGGGAGAGCAGTTCTTC. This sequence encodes CASSSSRGGEQFF.

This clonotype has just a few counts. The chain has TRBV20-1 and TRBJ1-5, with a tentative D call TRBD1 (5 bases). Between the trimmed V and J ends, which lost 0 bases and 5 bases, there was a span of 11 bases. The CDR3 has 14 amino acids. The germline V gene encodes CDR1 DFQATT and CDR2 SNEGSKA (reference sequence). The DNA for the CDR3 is TGCAGTGCTAGAGATAGGGACTCACATCAGCCCCAGCATTTT. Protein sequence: CSARDRDSHQPQHF.

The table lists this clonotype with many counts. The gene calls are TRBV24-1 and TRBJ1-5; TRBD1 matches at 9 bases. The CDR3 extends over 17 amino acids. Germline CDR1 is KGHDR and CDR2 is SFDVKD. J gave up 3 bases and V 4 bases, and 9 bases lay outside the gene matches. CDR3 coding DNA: TGTGCCACCAGTGACTCTAGGACAGGGGCCCTCAATCAGCCCCAGCATTTT. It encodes CATSDSRTGALNQPQHF.

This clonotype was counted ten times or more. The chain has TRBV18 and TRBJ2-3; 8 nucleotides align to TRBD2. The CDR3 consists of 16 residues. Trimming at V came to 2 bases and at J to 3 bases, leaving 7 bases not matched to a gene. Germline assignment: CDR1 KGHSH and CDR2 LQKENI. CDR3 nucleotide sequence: TGTGCCAGCTCACCAATGGGACTAGATAAAACAGATACGCAGTATTTT. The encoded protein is CASSPMGLDKTDTQYF. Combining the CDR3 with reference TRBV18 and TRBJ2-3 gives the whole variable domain NAGVMQNPRHLVRRRGQEARLRCSPMKGHSHVYWYRQLPEEGLKFMVYLQKENIIDESGMPKERFSAEFPKEGPSILRIQQVVRGDSAAYFCASSPMGLDKTDTQYFGPGTRLTVL.

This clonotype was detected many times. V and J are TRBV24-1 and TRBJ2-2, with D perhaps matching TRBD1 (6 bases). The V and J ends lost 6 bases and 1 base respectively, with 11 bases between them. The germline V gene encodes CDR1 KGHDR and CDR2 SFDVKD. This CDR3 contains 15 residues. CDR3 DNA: TGTGCCACCAGTTTACAGGGCCGGAACACCGGGGAGCTGTTTTTT. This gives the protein CATSLQGRNTGELFF.

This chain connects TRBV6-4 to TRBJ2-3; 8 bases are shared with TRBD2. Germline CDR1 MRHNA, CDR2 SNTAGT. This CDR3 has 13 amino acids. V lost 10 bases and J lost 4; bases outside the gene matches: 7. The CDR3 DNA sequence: TGTGCCAAAGTCCGGGGGGGCGCAGATACGCAGTATTTT. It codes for CAKVRGGADTQYF.

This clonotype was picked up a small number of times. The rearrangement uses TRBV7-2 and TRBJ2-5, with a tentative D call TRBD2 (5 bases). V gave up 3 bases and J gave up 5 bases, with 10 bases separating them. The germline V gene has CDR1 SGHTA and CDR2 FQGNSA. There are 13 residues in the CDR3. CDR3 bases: TGTGCCAGCAGCTTCCCTAGCCCGGAGACCCAGTACTTC. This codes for CASSFPSPETQYF.

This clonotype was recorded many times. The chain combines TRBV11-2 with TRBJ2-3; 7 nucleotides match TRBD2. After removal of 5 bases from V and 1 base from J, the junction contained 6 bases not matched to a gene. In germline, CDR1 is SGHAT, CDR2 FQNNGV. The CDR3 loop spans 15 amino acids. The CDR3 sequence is CASSKQRDGTDTQYF. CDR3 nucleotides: TGTGCCAGCAGCAAACAGCGGGACGGCACAGATACGCAGTATTTT.

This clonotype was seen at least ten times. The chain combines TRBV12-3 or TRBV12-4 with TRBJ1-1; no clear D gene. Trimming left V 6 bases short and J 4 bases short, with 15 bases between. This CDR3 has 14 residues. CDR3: CASSLGSVGTEAFF. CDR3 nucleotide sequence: TGTGCCAGCAGCCTAGGGAGCGTTGGCACTGAAGCTTTCTTT.

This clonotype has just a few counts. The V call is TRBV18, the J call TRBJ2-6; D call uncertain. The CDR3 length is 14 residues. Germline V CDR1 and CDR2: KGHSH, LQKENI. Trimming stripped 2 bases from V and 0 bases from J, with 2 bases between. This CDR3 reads CASSPDSGANVLTF. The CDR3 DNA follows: TGTGCCAGCTCACCAGACTCTGGGGCCAACGTCCTGACTTTC.

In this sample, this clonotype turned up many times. The CDR3 sequence: CASSLALAQETQYF. The CDR3 DNA sequence: TGTGCCAGCAGTTTGGCACTAGCTCAAGAGACCCAGTACTTC. The rearrangement joins TRBV12-3 or TRBV12-4 to TRBJ2-5, with D maybe TRBD2 (6 bases). Trimming shortened V by 3 bases and J by 2 bases, and 10 bases separated the two germline ends. The CDR3 length is 14 residues.

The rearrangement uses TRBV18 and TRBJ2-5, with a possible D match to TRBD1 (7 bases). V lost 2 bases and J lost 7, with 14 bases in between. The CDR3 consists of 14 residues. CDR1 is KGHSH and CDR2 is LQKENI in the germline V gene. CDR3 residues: CASSPWNRGGTQYF. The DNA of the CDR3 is TGTGCCAGCTCACCATGGAACAGGGGAGGGACCCAGTACTTC.

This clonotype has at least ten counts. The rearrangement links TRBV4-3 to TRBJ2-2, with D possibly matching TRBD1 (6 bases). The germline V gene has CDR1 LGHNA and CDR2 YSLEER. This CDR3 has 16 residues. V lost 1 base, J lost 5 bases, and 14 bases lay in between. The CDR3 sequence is CASSQGSDRLTGELFF. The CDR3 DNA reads TGCGCCAGCAGCCAAGGATCCGACAGGCTGACCGGGGAGCTGTTTTTT.

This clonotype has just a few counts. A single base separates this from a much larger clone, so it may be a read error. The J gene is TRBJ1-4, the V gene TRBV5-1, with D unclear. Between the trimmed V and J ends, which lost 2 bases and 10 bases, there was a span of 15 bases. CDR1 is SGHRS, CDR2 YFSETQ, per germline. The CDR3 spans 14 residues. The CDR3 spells CASSFGGYGGKLFF. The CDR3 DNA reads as TGCGCCAGCAGCTTCGGAGGGTACGGCGGAAAACTGTTTTTT.

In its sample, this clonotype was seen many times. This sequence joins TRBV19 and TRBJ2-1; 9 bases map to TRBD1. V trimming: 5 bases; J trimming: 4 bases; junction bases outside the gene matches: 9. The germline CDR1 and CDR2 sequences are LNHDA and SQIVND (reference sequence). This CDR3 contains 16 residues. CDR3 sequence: CASSGGTGSQYNEQFF. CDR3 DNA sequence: TGTGCCAGTAGTGGGGGGACAGGGAGTCAATACAATGAGCAGTTCTTC.

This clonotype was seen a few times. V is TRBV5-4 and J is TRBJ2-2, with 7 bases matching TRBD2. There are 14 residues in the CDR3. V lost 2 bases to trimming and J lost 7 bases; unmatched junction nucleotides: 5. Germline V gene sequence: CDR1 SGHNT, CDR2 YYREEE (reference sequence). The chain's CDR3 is CASSFRVAGGELFF. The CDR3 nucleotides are TGTGCCAGCAGCTTCAGGGTAGCGGGCGGGGAGCTGTTTTTT.